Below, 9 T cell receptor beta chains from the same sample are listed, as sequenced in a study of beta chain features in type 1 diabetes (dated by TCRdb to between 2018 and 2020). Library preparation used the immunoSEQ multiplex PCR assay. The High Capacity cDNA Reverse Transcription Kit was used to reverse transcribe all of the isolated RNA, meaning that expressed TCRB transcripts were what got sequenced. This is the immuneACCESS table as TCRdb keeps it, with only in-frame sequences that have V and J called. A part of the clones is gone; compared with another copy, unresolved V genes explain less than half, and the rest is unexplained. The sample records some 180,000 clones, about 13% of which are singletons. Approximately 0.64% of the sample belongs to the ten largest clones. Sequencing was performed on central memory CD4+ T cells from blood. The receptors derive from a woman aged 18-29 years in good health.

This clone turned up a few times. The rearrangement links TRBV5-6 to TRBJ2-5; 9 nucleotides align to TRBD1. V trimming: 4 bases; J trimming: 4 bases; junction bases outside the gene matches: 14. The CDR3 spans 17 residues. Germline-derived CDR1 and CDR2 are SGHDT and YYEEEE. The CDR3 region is CASSPGQGGPAPETQYF. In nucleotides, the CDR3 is TGTGCCAGCAGCCCGGGACAGGGCGGGCCTGCGCCAGAGACCCAGTACTTC.

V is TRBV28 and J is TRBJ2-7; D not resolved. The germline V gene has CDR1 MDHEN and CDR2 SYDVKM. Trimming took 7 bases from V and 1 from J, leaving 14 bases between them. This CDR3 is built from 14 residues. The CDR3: CASMWAGRSYEQYF. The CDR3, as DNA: TGTGCCAGCATGTGGGCAGGTCGGTCCTACGAGCAGTACTTC.

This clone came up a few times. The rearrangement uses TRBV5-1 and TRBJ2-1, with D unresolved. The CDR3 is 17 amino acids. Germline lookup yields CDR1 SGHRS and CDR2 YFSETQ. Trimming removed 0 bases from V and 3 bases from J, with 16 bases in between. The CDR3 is CASSLAVGGYGYNEQFF. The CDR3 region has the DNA TGCGCCAGCAGCTTGGCCGTCGGCGGTTATGGCTACAATGAGCAGTTCTTC.

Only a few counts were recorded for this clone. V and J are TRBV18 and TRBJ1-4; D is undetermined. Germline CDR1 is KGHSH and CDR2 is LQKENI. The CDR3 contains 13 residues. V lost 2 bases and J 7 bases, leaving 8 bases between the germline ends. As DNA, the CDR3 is TGTGCCAGCTCACCAGGTGGACTTGAAAAACTGTTTTTT. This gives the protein CASSPGGLEKLFF.

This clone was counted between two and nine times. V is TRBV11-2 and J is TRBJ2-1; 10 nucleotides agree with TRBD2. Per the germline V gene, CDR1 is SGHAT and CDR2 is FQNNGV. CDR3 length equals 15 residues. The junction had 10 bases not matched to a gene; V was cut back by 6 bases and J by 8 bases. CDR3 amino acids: CASRRPGLATDEQFF. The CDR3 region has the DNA TGTGCCAGCAGACGCCCGGGACTAGCGACCGATGAGCAGTTCTTC.

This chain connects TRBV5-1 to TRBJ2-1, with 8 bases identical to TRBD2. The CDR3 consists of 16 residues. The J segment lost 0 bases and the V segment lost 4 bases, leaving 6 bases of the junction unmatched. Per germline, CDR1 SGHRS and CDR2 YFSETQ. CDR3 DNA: TGCGCCAGCAGCCCAATGAGCGGGAGCTCCTACAATGAGCAGTTCTTC. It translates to CASSPMSGSSYNEQFF.

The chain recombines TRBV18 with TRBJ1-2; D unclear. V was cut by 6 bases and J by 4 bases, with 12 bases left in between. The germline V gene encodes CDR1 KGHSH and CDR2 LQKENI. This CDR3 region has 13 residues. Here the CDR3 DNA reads TGTGCCAGCTCCGTGGTGCAGTTCTATGGCTACACCTTC. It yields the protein CASSVVQFYGYTF. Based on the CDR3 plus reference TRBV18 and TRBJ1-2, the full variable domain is NAGVMQNPRHLVRRRGQEARLRCSPMKGHSHVYWYRQLPEEGLKFMVYLQKENIIDESGMPKERFSAEFPKEGPSILRIQQVVRGDSAAYFCASSVVQFYGYTFGSGTRLTVV.

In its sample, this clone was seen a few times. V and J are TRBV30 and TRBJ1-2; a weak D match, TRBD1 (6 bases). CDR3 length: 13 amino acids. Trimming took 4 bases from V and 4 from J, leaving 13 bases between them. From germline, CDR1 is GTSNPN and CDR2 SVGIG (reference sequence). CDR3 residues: CAWNTGRGYGYTF. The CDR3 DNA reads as TGTGCCTGGAATACAGGGAGAGGCTATGGCTACACCTTC.

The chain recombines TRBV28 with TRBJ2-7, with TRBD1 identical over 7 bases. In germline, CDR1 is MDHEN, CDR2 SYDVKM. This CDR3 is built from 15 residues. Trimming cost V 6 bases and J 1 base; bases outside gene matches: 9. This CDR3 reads CASREGWTGSYEQYF. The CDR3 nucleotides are TGTGCCAGCAGAGAGGGATGGACAGGATCCTACGAGCAGTACTTC. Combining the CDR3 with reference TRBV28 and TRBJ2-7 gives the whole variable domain DVKVTQSSRYLVKRTGEKVFLECVQDMDHENMFWYRQDPGLGLRLIYFSYDVKMKEKGDIPEGYSVSREKKERFSLILESASTNQTSMYLCASREGWTGSYEQYFGPGTRLTVT.